This T cell receptor beta chain is from a study of response to subunit inactivated influenza vaccine. Broader study findings: There was a suggestion from the authors that each seasonal influenza vaccination recruits few new T cells.

TCRdb redid the calling of the RT-PCR reads with MiXCR, one entry per CDR3 protein. The sample consists of about 190,000 distinct CDR3 sequences, 13% to 15% of them appearing once. This clonotype has more than one count but fewer than ten. Its antigen is still unknown. CDR3 length: 16 amino acids. V lost 0 bases and J 6 bases, leaving 15 bases between the germline ends. CDR1 is LNHDA, CDR2 SQIVND, per germline (reference sequence). The TCR originated in a man over 45 who received an inactivated influenza vaccine. The chain carries TRBV19 and TRBJ2-1; D may be TRBD1 or TRBD2 (6 bases each). The sequencing here drew on CD8+ T cells sorted from PBMCs, taken roughly 5 days after vaccination. This CDR3 reads CASSIDRGHLGNEQFF. CDR3 DNA: TGTGCCAGTAGTATAGATCGGGGGCACCTAGGCAATGAGCAGTTCTTC.